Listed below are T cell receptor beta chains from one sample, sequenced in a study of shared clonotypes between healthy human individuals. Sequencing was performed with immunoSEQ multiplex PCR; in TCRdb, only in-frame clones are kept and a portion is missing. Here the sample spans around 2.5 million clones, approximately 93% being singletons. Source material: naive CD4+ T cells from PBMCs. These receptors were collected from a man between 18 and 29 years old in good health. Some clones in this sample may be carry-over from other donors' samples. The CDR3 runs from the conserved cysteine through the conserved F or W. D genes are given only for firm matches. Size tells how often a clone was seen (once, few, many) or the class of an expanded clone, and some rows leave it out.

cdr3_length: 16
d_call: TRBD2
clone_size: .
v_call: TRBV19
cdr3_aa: CASSIDPSGRWYEQFF

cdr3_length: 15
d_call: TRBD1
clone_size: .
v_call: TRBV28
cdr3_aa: CASSLTGLISGGYTF

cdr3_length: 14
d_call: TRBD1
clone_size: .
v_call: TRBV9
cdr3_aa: CASSPGQGYSPLHF

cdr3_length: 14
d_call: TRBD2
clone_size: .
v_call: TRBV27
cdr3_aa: CASSSPGGEGEQFF

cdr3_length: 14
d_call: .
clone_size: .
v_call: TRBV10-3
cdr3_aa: CAISTGTTNTEAFF

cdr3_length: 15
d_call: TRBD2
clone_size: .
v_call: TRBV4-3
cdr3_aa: CASSQATSGSYEQYF

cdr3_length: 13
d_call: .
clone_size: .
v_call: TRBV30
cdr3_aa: CAWSAGTNYGYTF

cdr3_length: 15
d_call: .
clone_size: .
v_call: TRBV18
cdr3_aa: CASSPRAAVEEKLFF

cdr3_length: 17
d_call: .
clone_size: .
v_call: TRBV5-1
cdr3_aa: CASSSVGGTLVGNIQYF

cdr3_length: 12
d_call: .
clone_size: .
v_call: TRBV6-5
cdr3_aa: CASSPSKEGYTF

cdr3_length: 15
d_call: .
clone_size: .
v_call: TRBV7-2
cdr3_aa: CASSLQGGSGNTIYF

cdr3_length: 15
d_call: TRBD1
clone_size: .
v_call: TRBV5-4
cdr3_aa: CASSLGQGIEETQYF

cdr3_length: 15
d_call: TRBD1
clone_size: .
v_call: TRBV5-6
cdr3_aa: CASSGLIGQGYGYTF

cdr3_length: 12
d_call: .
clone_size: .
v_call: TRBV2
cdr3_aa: CASSARGQPQHF

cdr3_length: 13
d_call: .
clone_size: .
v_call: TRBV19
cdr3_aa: CASSIAITYEQYF

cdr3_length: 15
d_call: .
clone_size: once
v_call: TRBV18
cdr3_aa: CASSGQGFDFNEQFF

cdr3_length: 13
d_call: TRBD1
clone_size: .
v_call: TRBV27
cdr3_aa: CASRRTGEKTQYF

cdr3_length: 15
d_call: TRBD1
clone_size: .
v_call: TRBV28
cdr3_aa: CASSQDRGGNQPQHF

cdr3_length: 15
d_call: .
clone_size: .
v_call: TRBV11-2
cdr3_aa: CASSPRGRSGETQYF

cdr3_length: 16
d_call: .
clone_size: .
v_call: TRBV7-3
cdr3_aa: CASSLIPSSNTGELFF

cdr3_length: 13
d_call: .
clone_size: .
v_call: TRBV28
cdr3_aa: CASSYDSQETQYF

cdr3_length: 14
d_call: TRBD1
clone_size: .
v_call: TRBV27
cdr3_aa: CASSLRTGSYEQYF

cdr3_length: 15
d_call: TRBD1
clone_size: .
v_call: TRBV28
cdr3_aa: CASSLSPGTGYGYTF

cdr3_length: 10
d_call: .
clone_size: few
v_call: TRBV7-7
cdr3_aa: CASAGETQYF

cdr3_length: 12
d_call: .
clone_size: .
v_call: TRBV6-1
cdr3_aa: CASNYPHPEAFF

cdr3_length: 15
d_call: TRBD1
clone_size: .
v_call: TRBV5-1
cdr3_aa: CASARDSPNDNEQFF

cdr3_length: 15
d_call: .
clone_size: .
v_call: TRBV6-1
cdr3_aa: CASSPALGVNYGYTF

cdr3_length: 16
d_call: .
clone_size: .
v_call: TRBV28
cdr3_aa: CASSPGLFSGANVLTF

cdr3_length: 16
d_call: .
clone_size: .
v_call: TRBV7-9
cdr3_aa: CASSLTPGSSYNEQFF

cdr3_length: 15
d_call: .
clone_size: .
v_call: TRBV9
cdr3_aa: CASSVDGGTGGGYTF

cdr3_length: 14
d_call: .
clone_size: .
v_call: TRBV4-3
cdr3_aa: CASSQGSSYNEQFF

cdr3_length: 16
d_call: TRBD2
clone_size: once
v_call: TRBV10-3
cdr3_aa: CAISDRTSGTYNEQFF

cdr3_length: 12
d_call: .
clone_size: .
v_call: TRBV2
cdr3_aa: CASRGERDEQYF

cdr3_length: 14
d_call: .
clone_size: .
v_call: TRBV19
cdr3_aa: CASSMRAGANVLTF

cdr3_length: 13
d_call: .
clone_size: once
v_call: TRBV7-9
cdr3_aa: CASSRSAGSTGYF

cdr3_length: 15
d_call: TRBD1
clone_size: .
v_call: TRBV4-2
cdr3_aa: CASSLLNRGMSGPFF

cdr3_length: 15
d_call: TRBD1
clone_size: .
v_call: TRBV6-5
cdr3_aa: CASSPTGGNNQPQHF